This T cell receptor (beta chain) was profiled in a study of blood T cell dynamics during melanoma immunotherapy. As for the study in general: Metastatic melanoma patients received first-line pembrolizumab or nivolumab plus ipilimumab.

Germline V gene sequence: CDR1 MNHEY, CDR2 SVGAGI. J gave up 4 bases and V 5 bases, and 8 bases lay outside the gene matches. The CDR3 has 15 amino acids. Time point given: pre-treatment baseline. Response was assessed by RECIST 1.1 at 12 weeks, except a couple of rapid progressors. Assay: immunoSEQ multiplex PCR; the TCRdb copy retains only in-frame clones and omits some. The sample has over 15,000 clones; about 83% are singletons. This receptor was obtained from a human donor with melanoma. This chain uses TRBV6-5 with TRBJ2-1; 7 positions match TRBD2. Sequenced here: blood, sampled from a patient treated with checkpoint blockade. CDR3 sequence: CASSPGTNEYNEQFF. CDR3 nucleotides: TGTGCCAGCAGTCCCGGGACTAACGAGTACAATGAGCAGTTCTTC.